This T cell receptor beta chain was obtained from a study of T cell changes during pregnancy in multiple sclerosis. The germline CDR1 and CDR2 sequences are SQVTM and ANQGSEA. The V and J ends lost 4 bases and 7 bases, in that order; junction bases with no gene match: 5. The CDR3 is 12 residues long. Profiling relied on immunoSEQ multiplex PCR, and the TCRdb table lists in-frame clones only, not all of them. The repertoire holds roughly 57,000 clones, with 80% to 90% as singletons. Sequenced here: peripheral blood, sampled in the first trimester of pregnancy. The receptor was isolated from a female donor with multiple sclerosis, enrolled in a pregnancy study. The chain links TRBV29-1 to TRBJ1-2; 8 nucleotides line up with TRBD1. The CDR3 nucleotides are TGCAGCGTTGGCGGACAGGGAGGTGGCTACACCTTC. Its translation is CSVGGQGGGYTF.